The 18 T cell receptor beta chains given below trace back to one sample, sequenced in a study of blood T cell repertoires in COVID-19. Libraries were prepared by immunoSEQ multiplex PCR; TCRdb keeps only in-frame clonotypes and omits some of them. The table includes 50,000 or so clones, 84% detected once. Sequencing was performed on peripheral blood. The receptors shown here come from a man aged 45-60 years with acute or convalescent COVID-19.

V is TRBV27 and J is TRBJ2-7, with TRBD1 identical over 7 bases. Losses at the gene ends were 7 bases for V and 4 bases for J; bases not matched to a gene: 25. This CDR3 spans 19 amino acids. Per germline, CDR1 MNHEY and CDR2 SMNVEV (reference sequence). CDR3 nucleotides: TGTGCCAGCACTAAGCAGGGGGTAGGCCGAATCGGGGTGAGATACGAGCAGTACTTC. It specifies CASTKQGVGRIGVRYEQYF.

V gene TRBV27 combines with J gene TRBJ2-1, with a possible D match to TRBD1 (6 bases). With 2 bases removed from V and 3 bases from J, the gap between germline ends came to 17 bases. The V gene's germline CDR1 is MNHEY and CDR2 SMNVEV (reference sequence). The CDR3 loop spans 17 amino acids. In DNA, the CDR3 is TGTGCCAGCAGTTTAACAGGGACCCAGAGCATCTACAATGAGCAGTTCTTC. It translates to CASSLTGTQSIYNEQFF.

This chain uses TRBV10-1 with TRBJ1-1; D is unclear. Germline CDR1 WNHNN, CDR2 SYGVQD (reference sequence). The CDR3 extends over 13 amino acids. Trimming took off 6 bases at V and 6 bases at J, with 14 bases between the two ends. DNA for the CDR3: TGCGCCAGCAGAGCGTTTACGGGTTCTGAAGCTTTCTTT. Its translation is CASRAFTGSEAFF.

V usage is TRBV11-3 and J usage is TRBJ2-2, with a tentative D call TRBD2 (5 bases). CDR3 length: 14 residues. The germline V and J ends were trimmed by 2 bases and 3 bases, with 7 bases remaining between them. Germline V gene data show CDR1 as SGHNT and CDR2 as YENEEA. The CDR3 coding sequence is TGTGCCAGCAGCTTAACGGGGTACACCGGGGAGCTGTTTTTT. Residues: CASSLTGYTGELFF.

V is TRBV6-1 and J is TRBJ2-2, with D hard to call. Looked up from germline, CDR1 is MNHNS and CDR2 is SASEGT. V dropped 2 bases and J dropped 1 base, with 14 bases sitting between them. This CDR3 has 17 amino acids. The CDR3 protein is CASSEFLFGGNTGELFF. The CDR3, as DNA: TGTGCCAGCAGTGAATTTCTCTTCGGCGGGAACACCGGGGAGCTGTTTTTT.

The genes are TRBV4-1 and TRBJ1-1; D is ambiguous. The CDR3 length is 17 residues. The V end was cut by 0 bases, the J end by 4 bases, with 18 bases between. Germline assignment: CDR1 MGHRA and CDR2 YSYEKL. The CDR3 nucleotides are TGCGCCAGCAGCCAAGATAGGAGGAGGCGAATGGCCACTGAAGCTTTCTTT. The encoded protein is CASSQDRRRRMATEAFF.

The V call is TRBV6-5, the J call TRBJ1-6; the D gene is possibly TRBD1 (6 bases). CDR3 size: 14 residues. V was shortened by 6 bases and J by 7 bases, with 13 bases between the two germline ends. From germline, CDR1 is MNHEY and CDR2 SVGAGI. CDR3 amino acids: CASRNGQPNSPLHF. The CDR3 DNA reads TGTGCCAGCAGAAACGGACAGCCAAATTCACCCCTCCACTTT.

V and J are TRBV19 and TRBJ2-4, with 7 bases identical to TRBD1. From germline, CDR1 is LNHDA and CDR2 SQIVND (reference sequence). The CDR3 covers 15 residues. The trim removed 2 bases at V and 2 bases at J, leaving 3 bases unmatched. CDR3 residues: CASSILTGTKNIQYF. CDR3 bases: TGTGCCAGTAGTATACTGACAGGGACCAAAAACATTCAGTACTTC.

The rearrangement links TRBV11-3 to TRBJ2-1; D might be TRBD2 (6 bases). Germline V lookup: CDR1 SGHNT, CDR2 YENEEA. The CDR3 is 15 residues long. Trimming pared 2 bases from V and 5 bases from J, leaving 13 bases between. CDR3 region: CASSLYGRGDNEQFF. CDR3 DNA: TGTGCCAGCAGCTTATACGGGAGAGGAGACAATGAGCAGTTCTTC.

The chain carries TRBV7-9 and TRBJ1-3; 11 bases line up with TRBD1. CDR3 length equals 17 residues. Trimming took 3 bases from V and 4 from J; bases not matched to a gene: 8. The germline V gene encodes CDR1 SEHNR and CDR2 FQNEAQ (reference sequence). The CDR3 DNA reads as TGTGCCAGCAGCTTTCCTGGACAGGGGGCTTGGGGAAACACCATATATTTT. It specifies CASSFPGQGAWGNTIYF.

In its sample, this clone was seen a few times. The V call is TRBV2, the J call TRBJ1-2; no reliable D call. This CDR3 is 13 amino acids long. V gave up 4 bases and J gave up 1 base, with 7 bases separating them. Germline V gene sequence: CDR1 SNHLY, CDR2 FYNNEI. CDR3 loop: CASSVSYNYGYTF. For the CDR3, the DNA is TGTGCCAGCAGTGTCTCTTATAACTATGGCTACACCTTC. Together with reference TRBV2 and TRBJ1-2, the CDR3 gives the full variable domain: EPEVTQTPSHQVTQMGQEVILRCVPISNHLYFYWYRQILGQKVEFLVSFYNNEISEKSEIFDDQFSVERPDGSNFTLKIRSTKLEDSAMYFCASSVSYNYGYTFGSGTRLTVV.

The rearrangement links TRBV2 to TRBJ1-1; 10 bases align to TRBD1. The CDR3 spans 14 residues. Germline V gene sequence: CDR1 SNHLY, CDR2 FYNNEI. V shed 7 bases, J shed 5 bases, and the junction held 7 bases outside the gene matches. This CDR3 is CASTRQGAFTEAFF. As DNA, the CDR3 is TGTGCCAGCACCAGACAGGGGGCTTTTACTGAAGCTTTCTTT. Supplemented by reference TRBV2 and TRBJ1-1, the full variable domain reads EPEVTQTPSHQVTQMGQEVILRCVPISNHLYFYWYRQILGQKVEFLVSFYNNEISEKSEIFDDQFSVERPDGSNFTLKIRSTKLEDSAMYFCASTRQGAFTEAFFGQGTRLTVV.

The chain has TRBV6-1 and TRBJ2-7; TRBD2 agrees at 7 bases. V was pared by 3 bases and J by 3 bases, with 8 bases of the junction left unmatched. Germline-derived CDR1 and CDR2 are MNHNS and SASEGT. The CDR3 is made up of 15 amino acids. CDR3 in DNA: TGTGCCAGCAGTGAGAGAGGGACGGGGGGCTACGAGCAGTACTTC. Protein: CASSERGTGGYEQYF.

The chain recombines TRBV5-4 with TRBJ2-2; 7 nucleotides match TRBD1. The length of the CDR3 is 15 residues. J was trimmed by 2 bases and V by 5 bases; bases with no gene match: 6. The germline V gene encodes CDR1 SGHNT and CDR2 YYREEE (reference sequence). The CDR3 sequence is CASSQDRRNTGELFF. The CDR3 region has the DNA TGTGCCAGCAGTCAGGACAGGAGAAACACCGGGGAGCTGTTTTTT.

This clone occurred once. The chain employs TRBV6-5 and TRBJ2-7, with a tentative D call TRBD1 (6 bases). The CDR3 has 12 residues. From germline, CDR1 is MNHEY and CDR2 SVGAGI. The V end lost 6 bases, the J end lost 2 bases, and 8 bases lay between the germline ends. CDR3 nucleotides: TGTGCCAGCAGCGGGACACCCTACGAGCAGTACTTC. Amino acids: CASSGTPYEQYF.

The rearrangement joins TRBV7-9 to TRBJ2-2; 9 bases are a match to TRBD2. CDR3 length equals 18 residues. V trimming: 1 base; J trimming: 0 bases; junction bases outside the gene matches: 6. Germline V gives CDR1 SEHNR, CDR2 FQNEAQ (reference sequence). CDR3 sequence: CASSLVGLAGTNTGELFF. The CDR3 nucleotides are TGTGCCAGCAGCTTAGTTGGGCTAGCGGGAACGAACACCGGGGAGCTGTTTTTT.

This sequence joins TRBV7-9 and TRBJ2-7; 13 nucleotides align to TRBD2. This CDR3 comprises 17 residues. Trimming took 5 bases from V and 2 from J; bases not matched to a gene: 9. Germline V CDR1 and CDR2: SEHNR, FQNEAQ (reference sequence). DNA for the CDR3: TGTGCCAGCAGCCAGACTAGCGGGGGGTTATTTACCTACGAGCAGTACTTC. Amino acids: CASSQTSGGLFTYEQYF.

This clone showed up just once. The genes are TRBV4-1 and TRBJ1-2, with TRBD1 matching over 12 bases. Germline loops: CDR1 MGHRA, CDR2 YSYEKL. The CDR3 runs 15 residues. The V and J ends lost 7 bases and 3 bases, in that order; junction bases with no gene match: 6. In nucleotides, the CDR3 is TGCGCCAGCACCATGGGACAGGGGGCGGACTATGGCTACACCTTC. Its translation: CASTMGQGADYGYTF.